The sample holds many counts of the clone carrying this T cell receptor beta chain. Its antigen remains unidentified. With a duration under 2 months, the hyperthyroidism was newly diagnosed in patients aged 18 to 65. Patients were excluded for uncontrolled infection, other autoimmune disease, pregnancy or lactation. From RNA transcripts, TCR beta CDR3 regions were amplified. TCR CDR3 regions were first amplified by RT-PCR with HTBI primers. TCRdb re-called the multiplex PCR reads through MiXCR, storing one row per CDR3 protein. The sample contains around 290,000 distinct CDR3 sequences, roughly 13% of which appear only once. This sample was taken from a study of T cells in Graves' hyperthyroidism and ophthalmopathy. The CDR3 is 15 residues long. Between the trimmed V and J ends, which lost 2 bases and 7 bases, there was a span of 18 bases. Germline V CDR1 and CDR2: MNHEY, SMNVEV (reference sequence).

Study-wide points: The blood repertoire included most of the expanded thyroid clonotypes above 0.001. It was a median approximately 6.9 months before onset that the model predicted ophthalmopathy.

The chain links TRBV27 to TRBJ2-7, with D perhaps matching TRBD1 (5 bases). This clonotype was sampled from a woman aged 40 to 49 with Graves' hyperthyroidism. Sequences were obtained from blood. The CDR3 loop reads CASSLNIARAREQYF. CDR3 bases: TGTGCCAGCAGTTTAAATATCGCCAGGGCGAGGGAGCAGTACTTC.